This is a list of T cell receptor beta chains from one sample in a study of T cell responses to AZD1222 COVID-19 vaccine. The data were produced by immunoSEQ multiplex PCR, yet TCRdb's version contains in-frame clones alone and is incomplete. The sample has approximately 150,000 clones; around 93% are singletons. Sequencing was performed on peripheral blood, taken on day 0 of AZD1222 vaccination. These receptors all stem from an adult in good health. CDR3s include the opening cysteine and the closing phenylalanine or tryptophan. The order of the fields is D gene, V gene, clone size, J gene, CDR3 protein, CDR3 DNA. A D gene is named only where the DNA matches it firmly. Not every row has a clone size; where given, it reads once, few, many or a size class.

NA,TRBV29-1,NA,TRBJ2-5,CSVGGRRDWYQETQYF,TGCAGCGTTGGAGGCAGGAGGGATTGGTACCAAGAGACCCAGTACTTC
NA,TRBV10-3,NA,TRBJ2-7,CAISESRGGMKGEQYF,TGTGCCATCAGTGAGTCGAGGGGCGGGATGAAGGGCGAGCAGTACTTC
NA,TRBV15,NA,TRBJ2-2,CATSMDHTGELFF,TGTGCCACCAGCATGGACCACACCGGGGAGCTGTTTTTT
TRBD1,TRBV7-9,NA,TRBJ1-4,CASSSDRRGEKLFF,TGTGCCAGCAGCTCGGACAGGCGGGGTGAAAAACTGTTTTTT
NA,TRBV29-1,NA,TRBJ1-1,CSVEDRGERAFF,TGCAGCGTTGAAGATAGGGGAGAACGAGCTTTCTTT
NA,TRBV29-1,NA,TRBJ2-3,CRAGRGSTDTQYF,TGCAGGGCTGGACGGGGGAGCACAGATACGCAGTATTTT
NA,TRBV2,NA,TRBJ1-5,CASRAVREPQHF,TGTGCCAGCAGGGCCGTGAGGGAGCCCCAGCATTTT
NA,TRBV30,NA,TRBJ2-2,CAWTIVGAETGELFF,TGTGCCTGGACCATAGTGGGGGCCGAGACCGGGGAGCTGTTTTTT
NA,TRBV28,NA,TRBJ1-2,CASSLGGRQYGYTF,TGTGCCAGCAGTTTAGGGGGGCGCCAATATGGCTACACCTTC
TRBD2,TRBV9,NA,TRBJ2-2,CASSATGTSAGELFF,TGTGCCAGCAGCGCCACCGGGACTAGCGCCGGGGAGCTGTTTTTT
NA,TRBV7-9,NA,TRBJ1-3,CASSFDRGNTIYF,TGTGCCAGCTCCTTCGATAGAGGAAACACCATATATTTT
NA,TRBV10-2,NA,TRBJ1-6,CASSESGGEVRSPLHF,TGCGCCAGCAGTGAGTCGGGGGGAGAGGTCCGATCACCCCTCCACTTT
TRBD1,TRBV5-5,NA,TRBJ1-3,CASSLQGHSGNTIYF,TGTGCCAGCAGCCTACAGGGGCACTCTGGAAACACCATATATTTT
NA,TRBV5-4,NA,TRBJ2-3,CASSLTGGDTQYF,TGTGCCAGCAGCTTAACGGGTGGAGATACGCAGTATTTT
TRBD1,TRBV7-2,NA,TRBJ1-3,CASSQGAGNTIYF,TGTGCCAGCAGTCAGGGGGCGGGAAACACCATATATTTT
NA,TRBV3-1/TRBV3-2,NA,TRBJ1-6,CASSQGGSSPLHF,TGTGCCAGCAGCCAAGGGGGAAGTTCACCCCTCCACTTT
NA,TRBV5-4,once,TRBJ2-3,CASSLAGLAPTDTQYF,TGTGCCAGCAGCTTGGCGGGGCTGGCTCCCACAGATACGCAGTATTTT
NA,TRBV2,few,TRBJ1-3,CASLPSVNSGNTIYF,TGTGCCAGTTTGCCCTCTGTAAACTCTGGAAACACCATATATTTT
TRBD2,TRBV5-4,once,TRBJ2-1,CASSSASGTYNEQFF,TGTGCCAGCAGCTCTGCTAGCGGTACCTACAATGAGCAGTTCTTC
NA,TRBV27,few,TRBJ1-2,CASSLKGPYGYTF,TGTGCCAGCAGTTTGAAGGGGCCCTATGGCTACACCTTC
NA,TRBV7-6,NA,TRBJ1-2,CASSLYSAGQSYGYTF,TGTGCCAGCAGCTTATATAGTGCGGGACAATCTTATGGCTACACCTTC
TRBD1,TRBV27,NA,TRBJ2-7,CASNPQGDPSYEQYF,TGTGCCAGCAACCCACAGGGGGATCCCTCCTACGAGCAGTACTTC
NA,TRBV7-2,NA,TRBJ2-5,CASSFGLVRGAETQYF,TGTGCCAGCAGCTTCGGGTTAGTTAGGGGCGCCGAGACCCAGTACTTC
TRBD2,TRBV27,NA,TRBJ2-1,CASIGGLAGPNEQFF,TGTGCCAGCATCGGAGGACTAGCGGGTCCCAATGAGCAGTTCTTC
NA,TRBV20-1,NA,TRBJ1-1,CSAGRGVEAFF,TGCAGTGCCGGGCGGGGGGTTGAAGCTTTCTTT
TRBD1,TRBV27,NA,TRBJ2-7,CASSQTGLSYEQYF,TGTGCCAGCAGTCAGACAGGGCTCTCCTACGAGCAGTACTTC